This is a list of T cell receptor beta chains from one sample in a study of beta chain features in type 1 diabetes. Clones were read by immunoSEQ multiplex PCR, and TCRdb kept only the in-frame ones, dropping some. The sample includes roughly 400,000 clones, roughly a tenth of them seen just once. The sequencing sample was made of central memory CD4+ T cells from blood. The receptors originated from a man aged 30-40 years with type 1 diabetes. CDR3s include the opening cysteine and the closing phenylalanine or tryptophan. The D gene is left open where the match is weak. Not all rows give a size; the values are once, few, many and, for expanded clones, a class.

cdr3_nt cdr3_aa clone_size v_call d_call j_call
TGTGCCAGCAGCACCTGGACAGGGGAGTACGAGCAGTACTTC CASSTWTGEYEQYF few TRBV5-5 TRBD1 TRBJ2-7
TGTGCCAGCAGTAGAAGGACAGGGGACGAGCAGTACTTC CASSRRTGDEQYF - TRBV6-1 TRBD1 TRBJ2-7
TGCGCCAGCAGCTCCTGGGGGGGCACAGATACGCAGTATTTT CASSSWGGTDTQYF - TRBV5-1 - TRBJ2-3
TGTGCCAGCACCTCCCTGGCAGATACGCAGTATTTT CASTSLADTQYF many TRBV7-2 - TRBJ2-3
TGTGCCAGCAGCTTTGGAGGGGACAGAACCGGGGAGCTGTTTTTT CASSFGGDRTGELFF few TRBV7-3 - TRBJ2-2
TGTGCCAGCAGTCGTTGGTGGCGGGGGAGCACAGATACGCAGTATTTT CASSRWWRGSTDTQYF few TRBV28 TRBD2 TRBJ2-3
TGTGCCACCAGCAGAGGCGCGGGCGGGGGCGAAGAGACCCAGTACTTC CATSRGAGGGEETQYF few TRBV15 - TRBJ2-5
TGTGCCAGCAGTGACCGGGACTCCTACAATGAGCAGTTCTTC CASSDRDSYNEQFF - TRBV6-5 - TRBJ2-1
TGCGCCAGCAGCCAAGACAGCCTAGCGGGGTACTACAATGAGCAGTTCTTC CASSQDSLAGYYNEQFF - TRBV4-3 TRBD2 TRBJ2-1
TGTGCCAGCAGCTTCTCCGGGACAGAAGGCTACACCTTC CASSFSGTEGYTF - TRBV7-9 TRBD1 TRBJ1-2
TGTGCCACCAGGGAACAGGGTGGCACAGATACGCAGTATTTT CATREQGGTDTQYF - TRBV6-5 - TRBJ2-3
TGTGCCAGCAGCCGACAGGGCGGCAATCAGCCCCAGCATTTT CASSRQGGNQPQHF - TRBV28 TRBD1 TRBJ1-5
TGTGCCACGGGGGGACAGCAAGAGACCCAGTACTTC CATGGQQETQYF - TRBV7-2 - TRBJ2-5
TGCAGTGCTTTAGCGGGTGCGACCCAGTACTTC CSALAGATQYF - TRBV20-1 TRBD2 TRBJ2-5
TGTGCCAGCAGTTCCGGGACTAGCGGTCACAATGAGCAGTTCTTC CASSSGTSGHNEQFF few TRBV6-5 TRBD2 TRBJ2-1
TGTGCCAGCAGCTTGGGGACACTAGACACCGGGGAGCTGTTTTTT CASSLGTLDTGELFF many TRBV5-5 - TRBJ2-2
TGCGCCAGCAGCTCGGGTGGGGGCTCTGGAAACACCATATATTTT CASSSGGGSGNTIYF - TRBV5-1 - TRBJ1-3
TGTGCCAGCAGCTTAGCGGAGAACATTCAGTACTTC CASSLAENIQYF few TRBV7-9 - TRBJ2-4
TGCGCCAGCAGCTTAACCGGGACAGGGATCACAGATACGCAGTATTTT CASSLTGTGITDTQYF - TRBV5-1 TRBD1 TRBJ2-3
TGCGCCAGCAGCCCGGGACTAGCGGGAGGCTCTTACGAGCAGTACTTC CASSPGLAGGSYEQYF few TRBV5-1 TRBD2 TRBJ2-7
TGTGCCATCAGTGATCGGCAGGGGAACACTGAAGCTTTCTTT CAISDRQGNTEAFF - TRBV6-5 - TRBJ1-1
TGTGCCACCAGCAGAGGTTCAAGGGCTGGAGACACCATATATTTT CATSRGSRAGDTIYF few TRBV15 - TRBJ1-3